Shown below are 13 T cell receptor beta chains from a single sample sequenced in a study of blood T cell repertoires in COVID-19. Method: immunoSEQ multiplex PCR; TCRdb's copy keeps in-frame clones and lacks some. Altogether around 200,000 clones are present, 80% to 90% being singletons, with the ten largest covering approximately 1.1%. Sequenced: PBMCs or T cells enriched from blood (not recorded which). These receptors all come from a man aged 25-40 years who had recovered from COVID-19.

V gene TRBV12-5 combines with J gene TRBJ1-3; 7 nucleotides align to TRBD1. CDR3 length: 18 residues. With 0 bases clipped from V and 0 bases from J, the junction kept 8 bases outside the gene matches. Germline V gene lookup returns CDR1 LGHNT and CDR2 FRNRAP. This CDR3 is CASGLVGGGLTSGNTIYF. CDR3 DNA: TGTGCTAGTGGTTTGGTAGGAGGGGGCCTTACCTCTGGAAACACCATATATTTT.

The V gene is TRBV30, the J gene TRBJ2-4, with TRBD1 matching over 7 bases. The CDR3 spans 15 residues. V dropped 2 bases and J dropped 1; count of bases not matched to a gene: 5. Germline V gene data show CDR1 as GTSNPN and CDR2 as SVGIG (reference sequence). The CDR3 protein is CAWSSGQPAKNIQYF. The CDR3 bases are TGTGCCTGGAGTTCGGGACAGCCGGCCAAAAACATTCAGTACTTC. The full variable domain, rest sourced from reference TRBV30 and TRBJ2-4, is SQTIHQWPATLVQPVGSPLSLECTVEGTSNPNLYWYRQAAGRGLQLLFYSVGIGQISSEVPQNLSASRPQDRQFILSSKKLLLSDSGFYLCAWSSGQPAKNIQYFGAGTRLSVL.

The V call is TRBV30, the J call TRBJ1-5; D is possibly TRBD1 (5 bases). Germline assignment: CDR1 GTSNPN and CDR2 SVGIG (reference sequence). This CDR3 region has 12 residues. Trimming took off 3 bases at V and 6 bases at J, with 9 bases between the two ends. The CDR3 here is CAWSGGGQPQHF. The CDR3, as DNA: TGTGCCTGGAGCGGGGGGGGTCAGCCCCAGCATTTT.

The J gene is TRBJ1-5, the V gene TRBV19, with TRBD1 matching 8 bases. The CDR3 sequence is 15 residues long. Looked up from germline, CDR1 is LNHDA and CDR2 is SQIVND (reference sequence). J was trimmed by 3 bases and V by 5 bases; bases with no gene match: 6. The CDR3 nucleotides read TGTGCCAGTAGTTGGCGACAGGGGATCAATCAGCCCCAGCATTTT. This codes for CASSWRQGINQPQHF.

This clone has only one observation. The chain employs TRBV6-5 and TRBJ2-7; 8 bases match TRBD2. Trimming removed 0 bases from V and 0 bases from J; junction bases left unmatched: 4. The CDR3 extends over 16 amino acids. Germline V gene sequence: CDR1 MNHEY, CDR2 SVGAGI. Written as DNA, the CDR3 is TGTGCCAGCAGTTACTCGGTTGCGGGAGGCTCCTACGAGCAGTACTTC. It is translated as CASSYSVAGGSYEQYF.

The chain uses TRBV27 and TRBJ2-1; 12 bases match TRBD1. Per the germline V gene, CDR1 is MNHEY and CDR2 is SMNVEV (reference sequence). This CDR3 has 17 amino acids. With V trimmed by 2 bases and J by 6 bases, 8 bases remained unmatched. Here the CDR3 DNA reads TGTGCCAGCAGTTTAATAACCGGGACAGGGGGCTCCAATGAGCAGTTCTTC. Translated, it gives CASSLITGTGGSNEQFF.

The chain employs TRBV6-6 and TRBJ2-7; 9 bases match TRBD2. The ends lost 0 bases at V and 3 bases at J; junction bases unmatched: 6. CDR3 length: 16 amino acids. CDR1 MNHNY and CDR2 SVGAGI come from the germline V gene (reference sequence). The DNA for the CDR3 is TGTGCCAGCAGTTACTCGGCGGGGGGGTCACTCTACGAGCAGTACTTC. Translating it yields CASSYSAGGSLYEQYF.

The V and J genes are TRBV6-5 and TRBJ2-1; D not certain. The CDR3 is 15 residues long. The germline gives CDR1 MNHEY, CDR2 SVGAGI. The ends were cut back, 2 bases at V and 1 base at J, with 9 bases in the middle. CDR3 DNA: TGTGCCAGCAGTTACATGGCCGATTCCTACAATGAGCAGTTCTTC. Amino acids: CASSYMADSYNEQFF.

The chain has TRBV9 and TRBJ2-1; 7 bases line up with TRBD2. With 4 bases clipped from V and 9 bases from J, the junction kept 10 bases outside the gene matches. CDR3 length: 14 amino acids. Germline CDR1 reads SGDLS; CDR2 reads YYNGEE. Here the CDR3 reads CASSPGLDAPEQFF. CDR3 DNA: TGTGCCAGCAGCCCTGGACTAGACGCGCCTGAGCAGTTCTTC.

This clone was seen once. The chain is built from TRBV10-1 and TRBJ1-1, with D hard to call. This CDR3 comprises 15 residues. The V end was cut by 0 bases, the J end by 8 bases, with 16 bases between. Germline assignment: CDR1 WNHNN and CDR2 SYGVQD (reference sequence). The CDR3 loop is CASSESTDSGVEAFF. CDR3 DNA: TGCGCCAGCAGTGAGTCGACTGATAGCGGGGTCGAAGCTTTCTTT.

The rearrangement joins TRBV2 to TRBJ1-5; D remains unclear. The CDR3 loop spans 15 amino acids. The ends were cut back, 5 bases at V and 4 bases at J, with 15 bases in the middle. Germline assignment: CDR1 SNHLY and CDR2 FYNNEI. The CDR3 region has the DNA TGTGCCAGCAGTCAAGACACATATCATAATCAGCCCCAGCATTTT. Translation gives CASSQDTYHNQPQHF.

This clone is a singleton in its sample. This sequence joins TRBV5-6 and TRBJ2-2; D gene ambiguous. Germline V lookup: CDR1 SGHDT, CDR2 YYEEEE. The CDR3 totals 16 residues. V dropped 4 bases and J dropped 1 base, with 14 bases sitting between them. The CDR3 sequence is CASSPIAAQNTGELFF. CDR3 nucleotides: TGTGCCAGCAGCCCTATCGCGGCGCAGAACACCGGGGAGCTGTTTTTT.

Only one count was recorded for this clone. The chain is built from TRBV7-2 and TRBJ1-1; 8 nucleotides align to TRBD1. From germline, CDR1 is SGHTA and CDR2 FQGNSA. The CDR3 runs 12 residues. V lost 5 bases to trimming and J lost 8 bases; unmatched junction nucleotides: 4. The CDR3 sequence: CASSPTGVEAFF. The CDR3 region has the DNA TGTGCCAGCAGCCCGACAGGGGTGGAAGCTTTCTTT.